The TCR beta chain under discussion was sequenced for a study of T cell responses to AZD1222 COVID-19 vaccine. The study, taken as a whole, reports: Researchers report vaccine-associated CD4 TCRs spanning spike, with dominance at 160-218 and 743-854. An increase in Spike-specific TCR breadth and depth was observed after two AZD1222 doses. Most donors were white British, females outnumbered males, and clonal diversity was possibly underestimated. Only a handful of AZD1222 recipients, roughly 6 in all, had baseline seropositivity.

The CDR3 sequence is 13 residues long. The germline V gene encodes CDR1 LNHNV and CDR2 YYDKDF (reference sequence). The junction had 5 bases not matched to a gene; V was cut back by 2 bases and J by 8 bases. As concerns this clone: Its specificity is not known.

The data were produced by immunoSEQ multiplex PCR, yet TCRdb's version contains in-frame clones alone and is incomplete. The sample records under 150,000 clones, 90% being singletons. This chain links TRBV15 with TRBJ1-2; 7 bases agree with TRBD1. This TCR was sampled from an adult in good health. The sequenced sample was peripheral blood, obtained on day 0 of AZD1222 vaccination. CDR3 in amino acids: CATSRSTQGGYTF. In DNA form, the CDR3 reads TGTGCCACCAGCAGATCGACACAGGGGGGCTACACCTTC. The complete variable domain, with remaining parts taken from reference TRBV15 and TRBJ1-2, reads DAMVIQNPRYQVTQFGKPVTLSCSQTLNHNVMYWYQQKSSQAPKLLFHYYDKDFNNEADTPDNFQSRRPNTSFCFLDIRSPGLGDTAMYLCATSRSTQGGYTFGSGTRLTVV.